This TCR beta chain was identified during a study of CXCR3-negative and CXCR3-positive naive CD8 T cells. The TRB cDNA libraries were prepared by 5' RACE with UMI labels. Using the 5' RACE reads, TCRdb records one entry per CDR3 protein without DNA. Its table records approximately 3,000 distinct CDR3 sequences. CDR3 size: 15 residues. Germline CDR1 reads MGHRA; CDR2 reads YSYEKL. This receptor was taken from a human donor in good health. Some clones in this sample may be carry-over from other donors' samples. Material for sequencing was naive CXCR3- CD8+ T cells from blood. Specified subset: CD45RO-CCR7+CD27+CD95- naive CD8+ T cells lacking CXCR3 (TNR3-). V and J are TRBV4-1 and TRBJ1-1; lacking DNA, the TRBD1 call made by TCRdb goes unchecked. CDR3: CASSHPSGGNTEAFF.